This T cell receptor beta chain is from a study of T cell changes during pregnancy in multiple sclerosis. Germline V gene sequence: CDR1 SGDLS, CDR2 YYNGEE. This CDR3 has 16 amino acids. Germline trimming cut 5 bases from V and 4 bases from J; bases unmatched to any gene: 13. Here immunoSEQ multiplex PCR was the method, and the copy in TCRdb shows in-frame clones only, minus some. The top ten clones hold approximately 3% of a sample with about 53,000 clones, around nine tenths of them seen once. This clone was counted a single time. The sequence came from a female donor with multiple sclerosis, enrolled in a pregnancy study. The source material was CD8+ T cells from peripheral blood mononuclear cells, sampled before pregnancy. The chain joins TRBV9 to TRBJ1-1, with TRBD1 matching over 8 bases. The CDR3 nucleotides are TGTGCCAGCAGACCTCCGACAGGGGTCGAGGGCACTGAAGCTTTCTTT. As protein: CASRPPTGVEGTEAFF.